These 29 T cell receptor beta chains were sequenced from one sample in a study of neurological immune-mediated disorders (dated by TCRdb to the late 2010s). Libraries were built with 5' RACE. Sequencing instrument: Illumina HiSeq 2500. TCRdb cleaned the public reads at Q25 with fastp, built clones with MiXCR and kept in-frame beta chains. Each entry merges the rows of one CDR3 protein and shows their most common DNA and genes. The sample table records tens of thousands of distinct CDR3 sequences; roughly 15% of these occur just once. The ten largest clones capture about 16% of the sample. Sequencing was done on a sample of PBMCs. The source of these receptors is a middle-aged woman in good health.

This clonotype showed up many times. V is TRBV5-1 and J is TRBJ2-5; D possibly corresponds to TRBD2 (6 bases). Deletions cut 3 bases from V and 4 bases from J, with 16 bases between. The germline V gene encodes CDR1 SGHRS and CDR2 YFSETQ. The CDR3 extends over 15 amino acids. CDR3 region: CASSSRGTHGETQYF. The CDR3 DNA follows: TGCGCCAGCAGCTCTCGGGGGACCCACGGAGAGACCCAGTACTTC.

This clonotype was observed at least ten times. The rearrangement joins TRBV4-1 to TRBJ1-5; the D gene is possibly TRBD1 (5 bases). The CDR3 is made up of 15 amino acids. V lost 7 bases to trimming and J lost 6 bases, with 19 bases between them. In germline, CDR1 is MGHRA, CDR2 YSYEKL. CDR3 loop: CASTPRVTAPQPQHF. CDR3 DNA: TGCGCCAGCACCCCAAGGGTGACAGCCCCTCAGCCCCAGCATTTT.

In its sample, this clonotype was seen many times. The J gene is TRBJ2-1, the V gene TRBV24-1, with D perhaps matching TRBD1 (6 bases). This CDR3 contains 16 residues. Trimming cost V 4 bases and J 0 bases, with 12 bases left between them. Germline lookup yields CDR1 KGHDR and CDR2 SFDVKD. CDR3 region: CATSDARGSSYNEQFF. The DNA of the CDR3 is TGTGCCACCAGTGACGCCAGGGGTAGCTCCTACAATGAGCAGTTCTTC.

This clonotype was seen repeatedly, ten times or more. The chain carries TRBV4-3 and TRBJ2-6; no firm D call. The length of the CDR3 is 16 residues. Per germline, CDR1 LGHNA and CDR2 YSLEER. V gave up 0 bases and J gave up 0 bases, with 6 bases separating them. For the CDR3, the DNA is TGCGCCAGCAGCCAAGACGTGAGCTCTGGGGCCAACGTCCTGACTTTC. Protein product: CASSQDVSSGANVLTF.

This clonotype was found many times. The V call is TRBV29-1, the J call TRBJ1-5; D remains unclear. Per the germline V gene, CDR1 is SQVTM and CDR2 is ANQGSEA. This CDR3 comprises 12 residues. V was clipped by 4 bases and J by 5 bases, with 9 bases between them. The CDR3 region is CSVGGADQPQHF. In DNA, the CDR3 is TGCAGCGTTGGTGGAGCAGATCAGCCCCAGCATTTT.

The genes are TRBV5-1 and TRBJ1-6; D might be TRBD1 (6 bases). V lost 2 bases, J lost 5 bases, and 11 bases lay in between. The CDR3 covers 15 residues. Germline CDR1 SGHRS, CDR2 YFSETQ. Here the CDR3 reads CASSFGPGDNSPLHF. CDR3 DNA sequence: TGCGCCAGCAGCTTCGGTCCAGGGGATAATTCACCCCTCCACTTT. Together with reference TRBV5-1 and TRBJ1-6, the CDR3 gives the full variable domain: KAGVTQTPRYLIKTRGQQVTLSCSPISGHRSVSWYQQTPGQGLQFLFEYFSETQRNKGNFPGRFSGRQFSNSRSEMNVSTLELGDSALYLCASSFGPGDNSPLHFGNGTRLTVT.

This clonotype has at least ten counts. This sequence joins TRBV21-1 and TRBJ2-7; the table gives TRBD1 as D, unverified against the DNA. TRBV21-1 is a known pseudogene. The CDR3 covers 24 residues. CDR3 DNA: TGTGCCAGCACTGGACAGGGGGCGACCGGGAGAGAGGAATCCGAGGGGGCGACCGGGAACGAGCAGTACTTC. Translated: CASTGQGATGREESEGATGNEQYF.

The table lists this clonotype with many counts. The rearrangement links TRBV5-6 to TRBJ1-2; no definite D call. Germline V CDR1 and CDR2: SGHDT, YYEEEE. With 1 base removed from V and 1 base from J, the gap between germline ends came to 17 bases. The length of the CDR3 is 17 residues. CDR3 sequence reads: CASSLLRLESNNYGYTF. For the CDR3, the DNA is TGTGCCAGCAGCTTGTTACGGCTGGAAAGTAATAACTATGGCTACACCTTC.

This clonotype was recorded many times. This chain uses TRBV12-3 or TRBV12-4 with TRBJ2-7, with D perhaps matching TRBD1 (5 bases). CDR3 length equals 14 residues. Trimming pared 1 base from V and 0 bases from J, leaving 7 bases between. The CDR3 loop is CASSLEGDSYEQYF. The CDR3 DNA follows: TGTGCCAGCAGTTTAGAAGGGGACTCCTACGAGCAGTACTTC.

This clonotype has a count of ten or more. This rearrangement joins TRBV5-1 to TRBJ2-3, with TRBD2 identical over 11 bases. CDR1 is SGHRS, CDR2 YFSETQ, per germline. The length of the CDR3 is 16 residues. J gave up 3 bases and V 4 bases, and 7 bases lay outside the gene matches. The CDR3 loop reads CASSVTSGVGTDTQYF. The CDR3 DNA sequence: TGCGCCAGCAGCGTGACTAGCGGGGTGGGGACAGATACGCAGTATTTT.

This clonotype was detected many times. The rearrangement links TRBV5-6 to TRBJ2-3; a possible D gene is TRBD2 (5 bases). Trimming pared 2 bases from V and 4 bases from J, leaving 14 bases between. The CDR3 has 15 residues. The V gene's germline CDR1 is SGHDT and CDR2 YYEEEE. The CDR3 DNA is TGTGCCAGCAGCTTCGCACTAGATGGTTCAGATACGCAGTATTTT. Its translation is CASSFALDGSDTQYF.

This sequence joins TRBV2 and TRBJ2-7; 8 nucleotides match TRBD2. V lost 5 bases and J lost 2; bases outside the gene matches: 5. Germline V gene data show CDR1 as SNHLY and CDR2 as FYNNEI. This CDR3 is 14 amino acids long. The CDR3 sequence is CASSSSGSAYEQYF. The CDR3 bases are TGTGCCAGCAGTTCGAGCGGGAGTGCCTACGAGCAGTACTTC. Full variable domain (rest looked up from reference TRBV2 and TRBJ2-7): EPEVTQTPSHQVTQMGQEVILRCVPISNHLYFYWYRQILGQKVEFLVSFYNNEISEKSEIFDDQFSVERPDGSNFTLKIRSTKLEDSAMYFCASSSSGSAYEQYFGPGTRLTVT.

This clonotype came up a few times. The gene calls are TRBV12-3 or TRBV12-4 and TRBJ1-5; 8 positions match TRBD1. CDR3 length: 17 residues. The junction had 11 bases not matched to a gene; V was cut back by 3 bases and J by 4 bases. The CDR3 bases are TGTGCCAGCAGTTTGGGTTCGAGGCAGGGGGCAAATCAGCCCCAGCATTTT. As protein: CASSLGSRQGANQPQHF.

V usage is TRBV28 and J usage is TRBJ2-1; the D gene is possibly TRBD2 (5 bases). Germline-derived CDR1 and CDR2 are MDHEN and SYDVKM. Trimming pared 2 bases from V and 0 bases from J, leaving 11 bases between. The CDR3 is 16 amino acids. CDR3 nucleotide sequence: TGTGCCAGCAGTTTAAGTGGACGGGGCTCCTACAATGAGCAGTTCTTC. Translation: CASSLSGRGSYNEQFF. Using reference TRBV28 and TRBJ2-1 for the parts outside the CDR3, the full variable domain is DVKVTQSSRYLVKRTGEKVFLECVQDMDHENMFWYRQDPGLGLRLIYFSYDVKMKEKGDIPEGYSVSREKKERFSLILESASTNQTSMYLCASSLSGRGSYNEQFFGPGTRLTVL.

This clonotype showed up many times. The gene calls are TRBV29-1 and TRBJ2-5; the D is unclear. The V end was cut by 2 bases, the J end by 0 bases, with 7 bases between. CDR1 is SQVTM and CDR2 is ANQGSEA in the germline V gene. This CDR3 comprises 13 residues. In DNA, the CDR3 is TGCAGCGTTGAATATGGGTACCAAGAGACCCAGTACTTC. Amino acid sequence: CSVEYGYQETQYF.

The J gene is TRBJ1-1, the V gene TRBV29-1, with D unclear. This CDR3 spans 13 amino acids. V was cut by 4 bases and J by 1 base, with 10 bases left in between. CDR1 and CDR2 (germline): SQVTM, ANQGSEA. The DNA for the CDR3 is TGCAGCGTTGGGGTCGCGGGGAACACTGAAGCTTTCTTT. It yields the protein CSVGVAGNTEAFF.

This clonotype appeared many times. The chain employs TRBV6-2 or TRBV6-3 and TRBJ2-6; D gene ambiguous. In germline, CDR1 is MNHEY, CDR2 SVGEGT. Trimming left V 5 bases short and J 0 bases short, with 14 bases between. This CDR3 has 17 amino acids. The CDR3 reads CASSGPWSHSGANVLTF. The CDR3 DNA sequence: TGTGCCAGCAGTGGCCCTTGGAGCCACTCTGGGGCCAACGTCCTGACTTTC.

This clonotype was observed many times. This chain connects TRBV7-8 to TRBJ2-7, with TRBD1 as a possible D gene (5 bases). CDR1 and CDR2 (germline): SGHVS, FQNEAQ. Trimming removed 3 bases from V and 4 bases from J, with 10 bases in between. The CDR3 covers 13 residues. CDR3 loop: CASSFGAQYEQYV. In DNA form, the CDR3 reads TGTGCCAGCAGCTTTGGGGCCCAGTACGAGCAGTACGTC.

This clonotype showed up many times. The chain uses TRBV20-1 and TRBJ2-6; tentative D call: TRBD1 (6 bases). Germline CDR1 reads DFQATT; CDR2 reads SNEGSKA (reference sequence). The CDR3 covers 15 residues. V was cut by 4 bases and J by 1 base, with 11 bases left in between. CDR3 nucleotide sequence: TGCAGTGCTACACAGGGTGGGTCTGGGGCCAACGTCCTGACTTTC. Protein: CSATQGGSGANVLTF.

This clonotype was recorded at least ten times. The chain joins TRBV12-3 or TRBV12-4 to TRBJ2-2, with D hard to call. With 8 bases removed from V and 3 bases from J, the gap between germline ends came to 7 bases. The CDR3 length is 12 residues. The CDR3 nucleotides read TGTGCCAGCGGCCCGTACACCGGGGAGCTGTTTTTT. Translating gives CASGPYTGELFF.

This clonotype was seen many times. The rearrangement links TRBV7-8 to TRBJ2-2; the match to TRBD2 covers 9 bases. Germline assignment: CDR1 SGHVS and CDR2 FQNEAQ. J gave up 5 bases and V 3 bases, and 4 bases lay outside the gene matches. The CDR3 consists of 15 residues. The CDR3 DNA follows: TGTGCCAGCAGCTTCCTAGCGGGGCGGACCGGGGAGCTGTTTTTT. Its protein is CASSFLAGRTGELFF.

In its sample, this clonotype was seen many times. This chain links TRBV7-8 with TRBJ1-3, with 9 bases that match TRBD1. Unmatched junction bases numbered 10, after V lost 6 bases and J lost 1 base. The CDR3 extends over 17 amino acids. Germline loops: CDR1 SGHVS, CDR2 FQNEAQ. CDR3: CASSLKQGASSGNTIYF. The CDR3 DNA sequence: TGTGCCAGCAGTTTAAAACAGGGGGCTTCATCTGGAAACACCATATATTTT. Full variable domain (rest looked up from reference TRBV7-8 and TRBJ1-3): GAGVSQSPRYKVAKRGQDVALRCDPISGHVSLFWYQQALGQGPEFLTYFQNEAQLDKSGLPSDRFFAERPEGSVSTLKIQRTQQEDSAVYLCASSLKQGASSGNTIYFGEGSWLTVV.

This clonotype was seen repeatedly, ten times or more. CDR3 coding DNA: TGCAGTGCTACCCCGCACGGCGGGGAGCTGTTTTTT. Encoded protein: CSATPHGGELFF. The J gene is TRBJ2-2, the V gene TRBV20-1; D is uncertain. This CDR3 is built from 12 residues. Trimming took 4 bases from V and 7 from J, leaving 10 bases between them. Germline CDR1 DFQATT, CDR2 SNEGSKA (reference sequence).

There are many counts of this clonotype. CDR3 nucleotide sequence: TGCGCCAGCAGCCAAGGTCTCAATTCACCCCTCCACTTT. This encodes CASSQGLNSPLHF. The chain recombines TRBV4-1 with TRBJ1-6; D is undetermined. V lost 1 base and J 7 bases, leaving 5 bases between the germline ends. Germline-derived CDR1 and CDR2 are MGHRA and YSYEKL. The length of the CDR3 is 13 residues.

There are many counts of this clonotype. The chain is built from TRBV12-3 or TRBV12-4 and TRBJ2-7; 9 bases align to TRBD2. V was pared by 5 bases and J by 4 bases, with 9 bases of the junction left unmatched. The CDR3 has 15 residues. CDR3 DNA: TGTGCCAGCAGTCCTTCCTCTAGCGGGGTTTACGAGCAGTACTTC. This translates into CASSPSSSGVYEQYF.

Worth noting for this clonotype: Given a much more abundant clone one base away, this may be a read error. The chain is built from TRBV29-1 and TRBJ1-2; D uncertain. Germline values: CDR1 SQVTM, CDR2 ANQGSEA. V was clipped by 8 bases and J by 5 bases, with 15 bases between them. The CDR3 is 12 amino acids. The CDR3 bases are TGCAGCATTGCTGAGGCCGATTATGGCTACACCTTC. Translated: CSIAEADYGYTF.

The chain links TRBV5-5 to TRBJ1-5; perhaps TRBD1 as D (5 bases). Trimming cost V 3 bases and J 0 bases, with 10 bases left between them. The CDR3 runs to 15 residues. The germline gives CDR1 SGHKS, CDR2 YYEKEE (reference sequence). CDR3 sequence: CASSSGHFSNQPQHF. CDR3 bases: TGTGCCAGCAGCTCCGGACACTTTAGCAATCAGCCCCAGCATTTT.

Many counts were recorded for this clonotype. This chain connects TRBV28 to TRBJ2-7; no firm D call. The germline V and J ends were trimmed by 6 bases and 7 bases, with 16 bases remaining between them. The CDR3 has 13 amino acids. CDR1 is MDHEN and CDR2 is SYDVKM in the germline V gene. CDR3 DNA: TGTGCCAGCAGGCGCTCGCGCGCCGGGGAGCAGTACGTC. Its translation: CASRRSRAGEQYV.

This clonotype was seen many times. J is TRBJ2-7 and V is TRBV5-1; 8 bases fit TRBD2. Unmatched junction bases numbered 2, after V lost 3 bases and J lost 3 bases. Germline V gives CDR1 SGHRS, CDR2 YFSETQ. CDR3 size: 13 residues. CDR3 sequence: CASSWGLVYEQYV. In nucleotides, the CDR3 is TGCGCCAGCAGCTGGGGACTAGTCTACGAGCAGTACGTC.